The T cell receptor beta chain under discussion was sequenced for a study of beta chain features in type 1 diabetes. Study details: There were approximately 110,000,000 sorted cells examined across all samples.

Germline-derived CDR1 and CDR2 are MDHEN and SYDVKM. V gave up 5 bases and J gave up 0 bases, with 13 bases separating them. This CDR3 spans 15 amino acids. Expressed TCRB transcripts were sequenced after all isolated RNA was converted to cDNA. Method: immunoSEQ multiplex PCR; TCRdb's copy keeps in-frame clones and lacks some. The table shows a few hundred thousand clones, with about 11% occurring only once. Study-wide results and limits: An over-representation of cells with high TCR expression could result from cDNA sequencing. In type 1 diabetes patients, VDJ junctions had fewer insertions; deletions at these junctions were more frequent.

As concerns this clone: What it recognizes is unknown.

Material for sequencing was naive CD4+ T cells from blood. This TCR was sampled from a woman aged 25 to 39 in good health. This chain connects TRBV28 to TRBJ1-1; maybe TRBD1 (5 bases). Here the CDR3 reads CASSPTDRMNTEAFF. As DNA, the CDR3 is TGTGCCAGCAGTCCGACAGACCGCATGAACACTGAAGCTTTCTTT.